This is a list of T cell receptor beta chains from one sample in a study of early T cells in non-severe SARS-CoV-2 infection. TCRdb independently ran MiXCR on the 5' RACE reads; one entry per CDR3 protein. Of 20,000 to 25,000 distinct CDR3 sequences detected, approximately 4.5% appear once; the ten largest clones hold 7.8%. Sample: whole blood. Source of these receptors: an adult who was a healthcare worker with PCR-confirmed SARS-CoV-2 infection or an uninfected control (not recorded which). Both conserved end residues are part of each CDR3. The D gene is left open where the match is weak. A row's size may be missing; if present it is once, few, many or a size class.

medium-sized	TRBV7-6	.	TRBJ2-7	CASSFGPQDYEQYF	TGTGCCAGCAGCTTCGGACCTCAGGACTACGAGCAGTACTTC
many	TRBV15	.	TRBJ1-6	CATSKRDSPLHF	TGTGCCACCAGCAAGAGGGATTCACCCCTCCACTTT
many	TRBV29-1	.	TRBJ1-5	CSVAENTNNQPQHF	TGCAGCGTGGCAGAGAACACAAACAATCAGCCCCAGCATTTT
.	TRBV7-9	.	TRBJ2-3	CASSRDSWSTDTQYF	TGTGCCAGCAGTCGCGACAGCTGGAGCACAGATACGCAGTATTTT
many	TRBV13	TRBD1	TRBJ1-2	CASSQQGFYGYTF	TGTGCCAGCAGCCAACAGGGGTTCTATGGCTACACCTTC
.	TRBV5-1	.	TRBJ1-6	CASTQEHNSPLHF	TGCGCCAGCACACAGGAGCATAATTCACCCCTCCACTTT
medium-sized	TRBV12-5	.	TRBJ2-3	CASGIAPQDTQYF	TGTGCTAGTGGTATCGCCCCACAGGATACGCAGTATTTT
many	TRBV30	.	TRBJ2-3	CAWSVKSTDTQYF	TGTGCCTGGAGTGTAAAGTCCACAGATACGCAGTATTTT
.	TRBV3-1	.	TRBJ2-3	CASSQGESGQYF	TGTGCCAGCAGCCAAGGCGAATCGGGGCAGTATTTT
.	TRBV7-2	.	TRBJ2-2	CASSLAGAGELFF	TGTGCCAGCAGCTTAGCTGGGGCCGGGGAGCTGTTTTTT
many	TRBV2	TRBD1	TRBJ2-7	CASSGGQGIIYEQYF	TGTGCCAGCAGTGGAGGACAGGGGATTATCTACGAGCAGTACTTC
.	TRBV15	.	TRBJ2-7	CATSRDFGDPRPYEQYF	TGTGCCACCAGCAGAGATTTTGGGGACCCCCGGCCCTACGAGCAGTACTTC
.	TRBV18	.	TRBJ2-3	CASSLTTTDTQYF	TGTGCCAGCTCCCTCACTACCACAGATACGCAGTATTTT
many	TRBV6-2/TRBV6-3	.	TRBJ1-5	CASSRGSGSPGNQPQHF	TGTGCCAGCAGCCGAGGATCAGGGAGTCCGGGCAATCAGCCCCAGCATTTT
many	TRBV30	.	TRBJ1-1	CAWSTTWGRVFF	TGTGCCTGGAGTACCACGTGGGGTAGGGTTTTCTTT
many	TRBV5-1	.	TRBJ1-1	CASSFGSGDTEAFF	TGCGCCAGCAGCTTTGGATCCGGGGACACTGAAGCTTTCTTT
.	TRBV15	.	TRBJ2-5	CATSRVGQTQETQYF	TGTGCCACCAGCAGAGTCGGGCAGACTCAAGAGACCCAGTACTTC
many	TRBV7-3	.	TRBJ2-1	CASSYLGVSYNEQFF	TGTGCCAGCAGCTATTTGGGTGTATCCTACAATGAGCAGTTCTTC
.	TRBV6-6	.	TRBJ2-1	CASSTGPFNEQFF	TGTGCCAGCAGTACCGGGCCTTTCAATGAGCAGTTCTTC
many	TRBV20-1	.	TRBJ2-3	CSGGGYSDTQYF	TGCAGTGGTGGGGGGTATTCAGATACGCAGTATTTT
.	TRBV12-3/TRBV12-4	.	TRBJ2-5	CASSPGETQYF	TGTGCCAGCAGTCCGGGGGAGACCCAGTACTTC
many	TRBV24-1	TRBD1	TRBJ2-1	CATSDDREYNEQFF	TGTGCCACCAGTGACGACAGGGAATACAATGAGCAGTTCTTC
few	TRBV12-3/TRBV12-4	.	TRBJ1-1	CASSPPGRKSGTEAFF	TGTGCCAGCAGTCCCCCCGGGAGGAAGTCAGGCACTGAAGCTTTCTTT
many	TRBV6-2/TRBV6-3	TRBD2	TRBJ2-5	CASSYEGASGGARETQYF	TGTGCCAGCAGTTACGAGGGAGCCAGCGGGGGGGCCCGGGAGACCCAGTACTTC
many	TRBV18	.	TRBJ2-5	CASSQTTSETQYF	TGTGCCAGCTCGCAAACCACATCGGAGACCCAGTACTTC
many	TRBV28	.	TRBJ1-6	CATWTLRDNSPLHF	TGTGCCACTTGGACCCTCAGGGATAATTCACCCCTCCACTTT
medium-sized	TRBV20-1	.	TRBJ2-7	CSARVGQLAYEQYF	TGCAGTGCTAGAGTGGGGCAGTTAGCTTACGAGCAGTACTTC
many	TRBV27	TRBD2	TRBJ2-1	CASRFSGGSYSSSYNEQFF	TGTGCCAGCAGGTTTAGCGGGGGGTCATACTCAAGCTCCTACAATGAGCAGTTCTTC
many	TRBV29-1	.	TRBJ1-1	CSVEGFGVTEAFF	TGCAGCGTTGAGGGGTTCGGGGTGACTGAAGCTTTCTTT
many	TRBV12-3/TRBV12-4	TRBD1	TRBJ1-6	CASSLTGTAPLHF	TGTGCCAGCAGTTTGACAGGGACAGCACCCCTCCACTTT
many	TRBV24-1	.	TRBJ2-3	CATSDPGRRTDTQYF	TGTGCCACCAGTGACCCTGGTCGCCGGACAGATACGCAGTATTTT
.	TRBV20-1	.	TRBJ1-6	CSAAMVYQRDSPLHF	TGCAGTGCTGCCATGGTATACCAACGAGATTCACCCCTCCACTTT
many	TRBV12-3/TRBV12-4	.	TRBJ2-6	CASKGVAFGANVLTF	TGTGCCAGCAAGGGAGTTGCGTTCGGGGCCAACGTCCTGACTTTC
many	TRBV6-2/TRBV6-3	.	TRBJ2-7	CASSYSGSGSYEQYF	TGTGCCAGCAGTTACTCGGGTAGCGGTTCCTACGAGCAGTACTTC
few	TRBV28	.	TRBJ1-2	CASSDINYGYTF	TGTGCCAGCAGTGACATTAACTATGGCTACACCTTC